The entry that follows covers one TCR beta chain sequence. Its antigen is currently unknown. The record originates from a study of vaccination effects on CD4 cells after COVID-19. On the study more broadly: Researchers obtained post-vaccine samples at a median of 72 days past the second dose.

The data were produced by immunoSEQ multiplex PCR, yet TCRdb's version contains in-frame clones alone and is incomplete. This table holds 40,000 to 50,000 clones, under 85% found once. Study findings and constraints: Cross-reactivity toward common cold coronaviruses was confined to only 1 of 255 vaccine-induced clones in healthy vaccinees.

Sequencing followed a ViraFEST assay step that expanded antigen-specific CD4+ T cells with viral peptide pools. Isolating CD4+ T cells followed around nine days of culture. As their vaccination, participants received two doses of either BNT162b2 or mRNA-1273. No vaccinee had earlier SARS-CoV-2 infection, and nucleocapsid antibodies were negative. Wells containing a few million PBMC each were cultured with roughly 10 IU/ml IL-2 and about 10 ug/ml peptides. The CDR3 is 14 residues long. Looked up from germline, CDR1 is ENHRY and CDR2 is SYGVKD. V lost 4 bases and J lost 0, with 7 bases in between. The genes are TRBV10-3 and TRBJ1-5; no clear D gene. The TCR originated in a human donor who received a COVID-19 vaccine. The sequencing used CD4+ T cells from PBMCs cultured with HCoV-OC43 spike peptides, collected after COVID-19 vaccination. Indicated subset: HCoV-OC43 spike overlapping peptide pool stimulation. The CDR3: CAISAVNSNQPQHF. The CDR3 DNA is TGTGCCATCAGTGCCGTCAATAGCAATCAGCCCCAGCATTTT.